This paragraph reports one TCR beta chain. This sample's time point: pre-sensitization, week 0. Specified treatment: therapeutic diphenylcyclopropenone sensitization with weekly scalp DPC. The sample belongs to a study of human T cells and chemical hapten exposure. TCRdb fed the RACE reads into MiXCR, producing one record per CDR3 protein. The data contain some 300,000 distinct CDR3 sequences, around 5.5% of them singletons. The sample consisted of whole blood, taken in connection with sensitization to the hapten diphenylcyclopropenone (DPC). The origin of this receptor is a woman younger than 35 with alopecia areata. Some clones in this sample may be carry-over from other donors' samples.

The CDR3 sequence is CSVETPGYGYTF. The CDR3 DNA reads TGCAGCGTTGAGACTCCCGGCTATGGCTACACCTTC. V usage is TRBV29-1 and J usage is TRBJ1-2; D not certain. V lost 3 bases and J 4 bases, leaving 9 bases between the germline ends. The germline gives CDR1 SQVTM, CDR2 ANQGSEA. This CDR3 has 12 amino acids.